A selection of T cell receptor beta chains follows, all from one sample in a study of blood T cell repertoires in COVID-19. Profiling relied on immunoSEQ multiplex PCR, and the TCRdb table lists in-frame clones only, not all of them. The sample records about 430,000 clones, roughly 90% being singletons. The sequenced sample consisted of PBMCs or T cells enriched from blood (not recorded which). The source is a woman aged 25 to 45 with acute COVID-19. The CDR3 runs from the conserved cysteine through the conserved F or W. Fields, in order: D gene, J gene, V gene, clone size, CDR3 protein, CDR3 DNA. A D gene is named only where the DNA matches it firmly. Size is omitted from some rows. Given values are once, few, many or a class for expanded clones.

.,TRBJ1-1,TRBV7-2,few,CASSLLGIMNTEAFF,TGTGCCAGCAGCTTACTCGGTATCATGAACACTGAAGCTTTCTTT
.,TRBJ1-1,TRBV20-1,.,CSASKGRHTEAFF,TGCAGTGCTAGTAAAGGGAGGCACACTGAAGCTTTCTTT
TRBD1,TRBJ1-6,TRBV5-1,.,CASSRQDRDLSPLHF,TGCGCCAGCAGTCGGCAGGACAGGGATTTGTCACCCCTCCACTTT
TRBD2,TRBJ2-1,TRBV9,.,CASSVRLADAYNEQFF,TGTGCCAGCAGCGTACGGCTAGCGGATGCCTACAATGAGCAGTTCTTC
TRBD2,TRBJ2-7,TRBV5-1,.,CASSFLAGGSYEQYF,TGCGCCAGCAGCTTTCTGGCGGGGGGCTCCTACGAGCAGTACTTC
TRBD1,TRBJ2-2,TRBV3-1/TRBV3-2,few,CASTETGGSGELFF,TGTGCCAGCACCGAGACAGGGGGCTCCGGGGAGCTGTTTTTT
TRBD1,TRBJ1-4,TRBV28,few,CASSSPNPGPGQGFNEKLFF,TGTGCCAGCAGTTCACCGAATCCCGGGCCGGGACAGGGGTTTAATGAAAAACTGTTTTTT
TRBD2,TRBJ2-1,TRBV5-1,.,CASTSGGAFNEQFF,TGCGCCAGCACAAGCGGGGGGGCCTTTAATGAGCAGTTCTTC
.,TRBJ2-7,TRBV7-2,.,CASSSKPQGPYEQYF,TGTGCCAGCAGCTCTAAACCACAGGGCCCGTACGAGCAGTACTTC
.,TRBJ1-3,TRBV9,.,CASSATGYSGNTIYF,TGTGCCAGCAGCGCAACAGGCTACTCTGGAAACACCATATATTTT
.,TRBJ1-2,TRBV19,.,CASSPSPTDGYTF,TGTGCCAGTAGCCCCTCCCCGACAGATGGCTACACCTTC